Below, one TCR beta chain is given with its context. The clone's antigen remains unknown. It has no much larger one-base neighbor in the sample; base qualities were not kept. The CDR3 regions of human TCRbeta chains were subjected to immunosequencing. The published analysis was carried out like this. TCRs in the repertoires were compared against a reference library of SARS-CoV-2-specific TCRs that had been generated with the MIRA antigen-specificity platform. Breadth meant the fraction of unique TCRs that were SARS-CoV-2-associated, whereas depth meant the fraction of total T cells that were SARS-CoV-2-associated. Using the MIRA data, each spike-specific TCR was mapped to the spike region that the TCR reacts to and placed in a CD4 or CD8 class. Log10-transformed breadth and depth values were compared by one-way ANOVA with Sidak's multiple comparisons tests. This is the immuneACCESS table as TCRdb keeps it, with only in-frame sequences that have V and J called. A part of the clones is gone; compared with another copy, unresolved V genes explain less than half, and the rest is unexplained. V and J calls and clone size are as listed in that table; D and trimming were resolved from the DNA. In this sample the table shows under 200,000 clones, roughly 89% of which occur a single time. The ten top clones hold roughly 0.98% of the sample.

Taken with the paper, the label for time point translates to: about 28 days (+/-7) after the second vaccine dose. AZD1222 recipients given second doses at about 4 weeks or at about 12 weeks were pooled, since spike-specific TCR depth and breadth were not found to differ between the two schedules. Samples from vaccinated people were obtained from the UK trials COV001 and COV002, which included a single-blind randomized controlled phase 2/3 trial of AZD1222 (ChAdOx1 nCoV-19) in healthy adults. For TCRbeta chain sequencing, PBMC samples from trial participants were taken at day 0 and at day 28 after the second dose. The sample belongs to a study of T cell responses to AZD1222 COVID-19 vaccine (dated by TCRdb to about 2021). In the study overall: A total of roughly 240 trial participants underwent TCR sequencing, of whom around 200 received two doses of AZD1222 and approximately 25 received two doses of the MenACWY control vaccine. Enrollment into the trials was organized by age into subgroups of 18-55, 56-69 and 70-plus years, and those subgroups contained roughly 150, 30 and 60 TCR-sequenced participants, respectively.

The paper as a whole reports these results and caveats: In the small 56-69-year group, the increase in depth fell short of significance, most likely because of low power. Conclusions about previously exposed vaccinees are limited because only five to seven AZD1222 recipients were SARS-CoV-2 seropositive at baseline. The whole spike protein was spanned by vaccine-associated CD4 TCRs, and dominant responses were seen in regions 160-218 and 743-854. Epitopes outside the regions mutated in the B.1.351 and B.1.1.7 variants were reportedly recognized by nearly half of the unique spike-specific TCRs. Most participants were white British and females outnumbered males, and the authors suggested that clonal diversity may have been underestimated. Because no samples from the day 14 peak response were available, repertoires could be characterized only after the peak T cell response. After two AZD1222 doses, spike-specific TCR breadth and depth were significantly higher than at day 0 and than in MenACWY recipients.

Counted from cysteine to phenylalanine, this CDR3 has 17 amino acids. The retained sequence is limited to the CDR3, 51 bases, with the frame set at the first base. Looking up the germline V gene yields CDR1 SGHDN and CDR2 FVKESK. At the junction V is shortened by 1 base and J by 8 bases; bases outside the gene matches: 16. The sequence was obtained from an adult who received the AZD1222 COVID-19 vaccine. The chain couples TRBV14 to TRBJ2-7; 8 central bases correspond to TRBD1. The sequences come from peripheral blood, collected 28 days after the second AZD1222 dose. The CDR3 amino acid sequence is: CASSQGMILDRVLKQYF. The nucleotides are TGTGCCAGCAGCCAAGGAATGATCCTGGACAGGGTTCTCAAGCAGTACTTC.